In this sample, the clone carrying this TCR beta chain turned up many times. This specimen comes from a study of blood T cell repertoires in COVID-19. Study details: COVID-19 samples collected from the United States, Italy and Spain covered acute and convalescent phases. PBMCs, B-cell-depleted T cells, or T cells provided the cDNA or gDNA that made up the material.

As handled by the study authors: How many nucleated cells were present was estimated from reference gene primer amplification. Produced via immunoSEQ multiplex PCR; TCRdb's table is partial and in-frame only. That table is the source of V, J and clone size, and D and trimming were worked out from the DNA. The sample holds 98,000 or so clones, roughly 70% seen once. This CDR3 is 12 amino acids long. V was cut by 2 bases and J by 2 bases, with 4 bases left in between. Per the germline V gene, CDR1 is SGDLS and CDR2 is YYNGEE. Sequencing input: peripheral blood. The TCR sequence derives from a woman in her thirties or forties with acute or convalescent COVID-19. The gene calls are TRBV9 and TRBJ2-5; D is ambiguous. CDR3 DNA sequence: TGTGCCAGCAGCGTCGGGCAAGAGACCCAGTACTTC. Its protein is CASSVGQETQYF. The variable domain in full, completed from reference TRBV9 and TRBJ2-5, reads DSGVTQTPKHLITATGQRVTLRCSPRSGDLSVYWYQQSLDQGLQFLIQYYNGEERAKGNILERFSAQQFPDLHSELNLSSLELGDSALYFCASSVGQETQYFGPGTRLLVL.